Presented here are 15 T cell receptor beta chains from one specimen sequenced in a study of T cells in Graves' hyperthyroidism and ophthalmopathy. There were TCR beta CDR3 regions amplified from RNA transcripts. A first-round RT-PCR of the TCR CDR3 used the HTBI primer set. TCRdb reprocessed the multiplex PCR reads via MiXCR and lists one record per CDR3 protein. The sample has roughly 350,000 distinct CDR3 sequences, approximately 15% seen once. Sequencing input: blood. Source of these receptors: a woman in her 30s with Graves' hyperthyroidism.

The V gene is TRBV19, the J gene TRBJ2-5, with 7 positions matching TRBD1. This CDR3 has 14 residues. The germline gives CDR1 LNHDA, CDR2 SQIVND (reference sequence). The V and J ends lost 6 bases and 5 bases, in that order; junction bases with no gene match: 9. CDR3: CASSSRTGSETQYF. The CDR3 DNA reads TGTGCCAGTAGCTCAAGGACAGGCTCCGAGACCCAGTACTTC.

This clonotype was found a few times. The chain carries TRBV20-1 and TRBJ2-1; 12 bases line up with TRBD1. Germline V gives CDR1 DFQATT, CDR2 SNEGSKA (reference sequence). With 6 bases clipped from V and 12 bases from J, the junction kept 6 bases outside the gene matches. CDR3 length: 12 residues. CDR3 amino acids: CSAPGQGASQFF. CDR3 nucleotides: TGCAGTGCCCCGGGACAGGGGGCATCGCAGTTCTTC.

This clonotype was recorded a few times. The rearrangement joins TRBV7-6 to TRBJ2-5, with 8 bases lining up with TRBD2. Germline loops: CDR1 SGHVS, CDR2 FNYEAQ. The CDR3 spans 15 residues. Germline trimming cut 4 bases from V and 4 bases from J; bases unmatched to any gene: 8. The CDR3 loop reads CASSSQWAGGETQYF. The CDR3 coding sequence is TGTGCCAGCAGCTCCCAGTGGGCGGGAGGAGAGACCCAGTACTTC.

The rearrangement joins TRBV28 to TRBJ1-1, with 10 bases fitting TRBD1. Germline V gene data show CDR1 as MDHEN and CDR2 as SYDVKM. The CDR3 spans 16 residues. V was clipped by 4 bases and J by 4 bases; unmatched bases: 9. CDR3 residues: CASSSPDRGLVTEAFF. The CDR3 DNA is TGTGCCAGCAGTTCTCCCGACAGGGGGCTAGTCACTGAAGCTTTCTTT.

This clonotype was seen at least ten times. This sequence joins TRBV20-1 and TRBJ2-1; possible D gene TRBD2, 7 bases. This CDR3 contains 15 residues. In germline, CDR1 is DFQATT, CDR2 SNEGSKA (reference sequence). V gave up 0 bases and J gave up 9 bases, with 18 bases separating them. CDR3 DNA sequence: TGCAGTGCTAGAGATCGGTCGAGGGAGGGGGGTGAGCAGTTCTTC. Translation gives CSARDRSREGGEQFF.

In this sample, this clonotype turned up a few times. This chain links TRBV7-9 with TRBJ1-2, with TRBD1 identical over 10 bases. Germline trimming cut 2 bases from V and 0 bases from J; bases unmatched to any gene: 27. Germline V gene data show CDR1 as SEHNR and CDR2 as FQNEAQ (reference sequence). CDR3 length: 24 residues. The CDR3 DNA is TGTGCCAGCAGCTTATCGAGGCCGAACACCCTCGGTGGTAGGACAGGGGGAGCTAACTATGGCTACACCTTC. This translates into CASSLSRPNTLGGRTGGANYGYTF.

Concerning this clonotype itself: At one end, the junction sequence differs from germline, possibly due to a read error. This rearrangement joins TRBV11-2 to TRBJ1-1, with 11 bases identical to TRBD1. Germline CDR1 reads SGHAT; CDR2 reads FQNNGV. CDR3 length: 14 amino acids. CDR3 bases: TGTGCCAGCAGCTTAGGGACAGGGGGCACTGAATCTTTCTTT. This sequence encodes CASSLGTGGTESFF.

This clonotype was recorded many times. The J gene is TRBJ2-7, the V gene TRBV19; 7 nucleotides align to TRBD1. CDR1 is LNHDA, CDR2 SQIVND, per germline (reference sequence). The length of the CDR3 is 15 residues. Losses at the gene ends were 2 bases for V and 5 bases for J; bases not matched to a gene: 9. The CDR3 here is CASSISDRDFNEQYF. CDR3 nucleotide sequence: TGTGCCAGTAGTATAAGTGACAGGGATTTCAACGAGCAGTACTTC.

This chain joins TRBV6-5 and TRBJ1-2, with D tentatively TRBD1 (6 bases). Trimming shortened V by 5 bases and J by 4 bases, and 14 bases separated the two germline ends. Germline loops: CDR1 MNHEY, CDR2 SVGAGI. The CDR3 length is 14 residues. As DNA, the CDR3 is TGTGCCAGCAGTACTCTAATGGACAGCTATGGCTACACCTTC. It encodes CASSTLMDSYGYTF.

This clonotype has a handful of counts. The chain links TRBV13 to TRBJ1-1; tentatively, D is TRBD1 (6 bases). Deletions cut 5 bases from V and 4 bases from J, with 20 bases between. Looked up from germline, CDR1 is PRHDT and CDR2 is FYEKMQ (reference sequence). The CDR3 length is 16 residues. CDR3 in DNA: TGTGCCAGCAGCATACCCGCCTGGAAGGGGGGCACTGAAGCTTTCTTT. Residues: CASSIPAWKGGTEAFF.

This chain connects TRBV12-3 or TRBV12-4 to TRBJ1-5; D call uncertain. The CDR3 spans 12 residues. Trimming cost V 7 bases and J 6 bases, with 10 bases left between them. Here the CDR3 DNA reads TGTGCCAGCACCCTTCTCGGTCAGCCCCAGCATTTT. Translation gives CASTLLGQPQHF.

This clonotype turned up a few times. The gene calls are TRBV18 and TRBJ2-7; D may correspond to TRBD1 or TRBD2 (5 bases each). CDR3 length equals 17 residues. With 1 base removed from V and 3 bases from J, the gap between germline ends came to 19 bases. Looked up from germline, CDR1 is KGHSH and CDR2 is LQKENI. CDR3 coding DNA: TGTGCCAGCTCACCACGTCCCGGGACCGCTATTAGCTACGAGCAGTACTTC. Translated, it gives CASSPRPGTAISYEQYF.

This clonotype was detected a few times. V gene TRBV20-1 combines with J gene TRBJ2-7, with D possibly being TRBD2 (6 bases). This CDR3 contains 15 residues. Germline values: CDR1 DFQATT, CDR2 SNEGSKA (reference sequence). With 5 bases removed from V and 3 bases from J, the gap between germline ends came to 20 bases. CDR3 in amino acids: CSAPTSEGGGYEQYF. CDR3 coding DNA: TGCAGTGCTCCCACTTCGGAGGGAGGAGGCTACGAGCAGTACTTC.

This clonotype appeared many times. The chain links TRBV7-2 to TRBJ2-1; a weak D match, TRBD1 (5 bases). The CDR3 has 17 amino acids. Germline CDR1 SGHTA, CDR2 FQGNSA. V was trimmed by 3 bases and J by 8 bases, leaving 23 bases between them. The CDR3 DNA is TGTGCCAGCAGCTTGGGGCCTCCGCGCCAGGTAGCCTATGAGCAGTTCTTC. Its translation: CASSLGPPRQVAYEQFF.

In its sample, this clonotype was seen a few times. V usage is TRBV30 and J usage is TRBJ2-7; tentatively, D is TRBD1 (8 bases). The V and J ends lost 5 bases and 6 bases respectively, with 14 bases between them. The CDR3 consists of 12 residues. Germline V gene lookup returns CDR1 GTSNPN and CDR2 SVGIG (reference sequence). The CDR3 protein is CAWREDRAEQYF. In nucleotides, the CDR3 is TGTGCCTGGCGGGAGGACAGGGCCGAGCAGTACTTC.